This TCR beta chain was profiled in a study of CD8+ T cells in alopecia areata (dated by TCRdb to 2017 to 2018). Context from the whole study: The treated patients took part in an open-label pilot trial in which moderate-to-severe alopecia areata was treated with oral tofacitinib at 5 to 10 mg twice daily. In treated patients, disease severity was measured using the SALT score, which gives the percentage of scalp surface area affected. TCRbeta CDR3 regions were amplified by immunoSEQ multiplex PCR with 35 Vbeta forward and 13 Jbeta reverse primers. Patients on tofacitinib were biopsied at baseline and after 4 and 24 weeks of treatment, and several of the patients also had a later scalp biopsy. The RNA source kit depended on sample type: the PAXgene miRNA kit for fixed scalp, the miRNeasy kit for PBMCs, and the RNeasy kit for mouse skin. Scalp tissue and sorted CD4+ and CD8+ peripheral blood T cells from patchy and totalis/universalis alopecia areata patients and from healthy controls were covered by human TCRbeta sequencing. Scalp clonality was compared among normal scalp (n=4), patchy alopecia areata scalp (n=8), and alopecia totalis/universalis scalp (n=8). Tofacitinib was given for 6 to 18 months, followed by 6 months of follow-up off drug to assess delayed response and recurrence. High-throughput TCRbeta sequencing was used to examine T cell clonal expansion in alopecia areata in both the C3H/HeJ mouse model and human patients. Paper-wide results and their limitations: Scalp TCR repertoire analysis is complicated because resident alphabeta T cells in normal human skin are also sequenced, whereas mouse skin is dominated by gammadelta T cells. Shared TCR sequences between patients were less evident than in mice, which may be partly attributable to HLA diversity in the patient population. Higher clonality and more expanded CD8+ clones were observed in lesional scalp than in normal scalp, particularly in alopecia totalis/universalis, a finding suggestive of antigenic drive. With tofacitinib, both scalp clonality and the number of expanded CD8+ clones among the top 100 scalp clones went down significantly. Many expanded lesional clones were found to persist in scalp and blood during tofacitinib treatment, and relapse after treatment cessation may be partly explained by this persistence. Because the treated cohort was small and had just a single nonresponder, larger studies are needed to establish links between baseline CD8+ expansion and response.

The library was built by means of the immunoSEQ multiplex PCR assay. To provide template for TCR sequencing, every sample had RNA extracted and reverse transcribed into cDNA. First-strand cDNA was synthesized with SuperScript III using a 2:1 mix of oligo-dT and random hexamers. Amplification bias was assessed with a synthetic immune receptor repertoire, and residual bias was removed computationally. The study's own analysis went as follows. Raw reads were preprocessed for error removal, and CDR3 was defined according to IMGT conventions as running from the conserved cysteine to phenylalanine. To get clonality, Shannon entropy was normalized by log2 of the number of productive unique TCRs and the result was subtracted from 1. Whether scalp clones were CD4 or CD8 was inferred by matching scalp TCRbeta sequences against CD4 and CD8 repertoires sorted from blood. TCRdb took this table from immuneACCESS and kept in-frame rearrangements with V and J called. Such tables lack part of the clones; where checked against another copy, unresolved V genes explain under half of the gap, and the rest is unexplained. For V, J and clone size, that table is used; D and trimming come from the DNA. The sample includes 150,000 to 200,000 clones, with 60% observed a single time. Around 0.92% of the sample is taken by the ten largest.

V is cut by 4 bases and J by 3 bases, and the space between the germline ends is 13 bases. CDR1 is given as LNHNV and CDR2 as YYDKDF, both from the germline V gene (reference sequence). The CDR3 runs 15 residues from the cysteine to the phenylalanine. This entry keeps only the CDR3 DNA: 45 bases, framed from base 1. The time point label here, explained by the study, means: around 24 weeks on oral tofacitinib. The intended sense of this specimen's treatment or condition label: oral pan-JAK inhibitor, 5-10 mg twice daily. Lesional scalp punch biopsies and peripheral blood were collected from alopecia areata patients. PBMCs were isolated by density centrifugation and stained for CD3, CD4 and CD8, after which CD4+ and CD8+ T cells were sorted on a FACSAria. Comments on this clone: The antigen it recognizes is unknown. Per-nucleotide qualities are absent, and no much larger clonotype sits a single base away.

The sequences come from CD4+ T cells sorted from blood, collected at week 24, from a patient treated with tofacitinib. The rearranged segments are TRBV15 and TRBJ2-4; the best D guess is TRBD1, with 5 bases matching. The sequence derives from a human donor with alopecia areata. The DNA sequence is given as TGTGCCACCAGCACCCACAGGCTCGGCAAAAACATTCAGTACTTC. Its coded protein is CATSTHRLGKNIQYF.